The next 15 T cell receptor beta chains were all read from a single sample in a study of tumor-infiltrating lymphocytes in localized non-small cell lung cancer (dated by TCRdb to the early 2020s). Library method: the immunoSEQ multiplex PCR assay. TCRdb re-hosts the immuneACCESS table, in-frame sequences only. Its copies lack some clones; in the studies checked, an unresolved V gene accounts for under half of them, and the cause for the rest is not known. The sample table holds some 14,000 clones, of which 70% to 80% were seen once. The ten largest account for about 4% of the sample. Sequencing used lung tumor tissue. Receptors were obtained from a human donor with non-small cell lung cancer.

This sequence joins TRBV7-2 and TRBJ2-7; a weak D match, TRBD2 (5 bases). V lost 5 bases and J 6 bases, leaving 20 bases between the germline ends. Germline V gives CDR1 SGHTA, CDR2 FQGNSA. The CDR3 sequence is 15 residues long. The DNA of the CDR3 is TGTGCCAGCAGCCCCCTGAGGAGCGGTAACTCCGAGCAGTACTTC. As protein: CASSPLRSGNSEQYF.

The rearrangement uses TRBV11-2 and TRBJ2-3, with 8 positions matching TRBD1. The germline V gene has CDR1 SGHAT and CDR2 FQNNGV. The CDR3 is 16 amino acids. The V and J ends lost 4 bases and 2 bases, in that order; junction bases with no gene match: 8. CDR3 sequence reads: CASSSTGGSYTDTQYF. CDR3 nucleotides: TGTGCCAGCAGCTCTACAGGGGGATCATACACAGATACGCAGTATTTT.

V and J are TRBV16 and TRBJ1-2, with TRBD1 as a possible D gene (5 bases). V lost 4 bases to trimming and J lost 7 bases, with 16 bases between them. The CDR3 totals 14 residues. From germline, CDR1 is KGHSY and CDR2 FQNENV. The chain's CDR3 is CASSPRGGSSGYTF. Here the CDR3 DNA reads TGTGCCAGCAGCCCCCGGGGGGGATCCAGTGGCTACACCTTC.

The rearrangement uses TRBV5-4 and TRBJ1-2; 9 positions agree with TRBD1. With V trimmed by 4 bases and J by 8 bases, 12 bases remained unmatched. The CDR3 runs to 15 residues. Germline V CDR1 and CDR2: SGHNT, YYREEE (reference sequence). CDR3 protein: CASSLRGGQGTGYTF. Here the CDR3 DNA reads TGTGCCAGCAGCCTCCGGGGGGGACAGGGCACGGGCTACACCTTC.

This rearrangement joins TRBV9 to TRBJ2-6; D gene uncertain. Germline V gene data show CDR1 as SGDLS and CDR2 as YYNGEE. CDR3 length equals 12 residues. The V gene lost 5 bases and the J gene lost 4 bases, with 4 bases spanning the gap. CDR3 sequence: CASRWGANVLTF. In nucleotides, the CDR3 is TGTGCCAGCAGGTGGGGGGCCAACGTCCTGACTTTC. Together with reference TRBV9 and TRBJ2-6, the CDR3 gives the full variable domain: DSGVTQTPKHLITATGQRVTLRCSPRSGDLSVYWYQQSLDQGLQFLIQYYNGEERAKGNILERFSAQQFPDLHSELNLSSLELGDSALYFCASRWGANVLTFGAGSRLTVL.

The J gene is TRBJ2-7, the V gene TRBV7-6, with D perhaps matching TRBD1 (6 bases). Trimming removed 3 bases at V and 3 bases at J, with 18 bases between. This CDR3 spans 16 amino acids. CDR1 and CDR2 (germline): SGHVS, FNYEAQ. CDR3 amino acids: CASSFSTGLANYEQYF. In DNA, the CDR3 is TGTGCCAGCAGCTTCTCGACAGGACTGGCCAACTACGAGCAGTACTTC.

The V and J genes are TRBV7-8 and TRBJ1-1; D is undetermined. The CDR3 is 15 amino acids. Germline CDR1 and CDR2: SGHVS and FQNEAQ. V lost 4 bases, J lost 6 bases, and 18 bases lay in between. As DNA, the CDR3 is TGTGCCAGCAGCTCCCCCGTGGACGGGAATTCTGAAGCTTTCTTT. Amino acids: CASSSPVDGNSEAFF.

The chain recombines TRBV5-1 with TRBJ1-2, with TRBD1 identical over 7 bases. With 3 bases clipped from V and 6 bases from J, the junction kept 5 bases outside the gene matches. This CDR3 is built from 13 residues. The V gene's germline CDR1 is SGHRS and CDR2 YFSETQ. The CDR3 reads CASSYDRDHGYTF. The CDR3 DNA reads TGCGCCAGCAGCTACGACAGGGATCATGGCTACACCTTC.

Only a few counts were recorded for this clone. This sequence joins TRBV7-2 and TRBJ1-3; 9 bases line up with TRBD1. The CDR3 is 15 residues long. The germline gives CDR1 SGHTA, CDR2 FQGNSA. After removal of 3 bases from V and 8 bases from J, the junction contained 8 bases not matched to a gene. The CDR3 region has the DNA TGTGCCAGCAGCTTCGATCGGGACAGGGCCCACACCATATATTTT. It yields the protein CASSFDRDRAHTIYF. Using reference TRBV7-2 and TRBJ1-3 for the parts outside the CDR3, the full variable domain is GAGVSQSPSNKVTEKGKDVELRCDPISGHTALYWYRQSLGQGLEFLIYFQGNSAPDKSGLPSDRFSAERTGGSVSTLTIQRTQQEDSAVYLCASSFDRDRAHTIYFGEGSWLTVV.

This clone has only one observation. V is TRBV28 and J is TRBJ2-1, with 8 bases aligning to TRBD2. The CDR3 length is 16 residues. V trimming: 5 bases; J trimming: 2 bases; junction bases outside the gene matches: 8. Germline values: CDR1 MDHEN, CDR2 SYDVKM. The CDR3 DNA reads as TGTGCCAGCAGTCAGTTTACGGGGGGGACCTACAATGAGCAGTTCTTC. It is translated as CASSQFTGGTYNEQFF.

The genes are TRBV7-2 and TRBJ1-1, with D hard to call. CDR1 and CDR2 (germline): SGHTA, FQGNSA. This CDR3 contains 15 residues. Trimming shortened V by 0 bases and J by 5 bases, and 13 bases separated the two germline ends. The CDR3 nucleotides are TGTGCCAGCAGCTTAGCGTCCCTCCGGGATACTGAAGCTTTCTTT. Translating it yields CASSLASLRDTEAFF.

This clone turned up a few times. This chain links TRBV18 with TRBJ1-6; D is perhaps TRBD1 (5 bases). Looked up from germline, CDR1 is KGHSH and CDR2 is LQKENI. The V end was cut by 2 bases, the J end by 10 bases, with 12 bases between. The CDR3 runs 14 residues. The chain's CDR3 is CASSPSQGLSPLHF. CDR3 bases: TGTGCCAGCTCACCAAGTCAGGGTTTATCACCCCTCCACTTT.

The rearrangement joins TRBV6-1 to TRBJ1-1; tentatively, D is TRBD1 (5 bases). CDR1 MNHNS and CDR2 SASEGT come from the germline V gene. This CDR3 has 11 residues. The V gene lost 5 bases and the J gene lost 4 bases, with 5 bases spanning the gap. In nucleotides, the CDR3 is TGTGCCAGCAGTCAGGGCACTGAAGCTTTCTTT. Translation gives CASSQGTEAFF.

The chain carries TRBV6-5 and TRBJ2-1, with D unresolved. The V and J ends lost 2 bases and 1 base respectively, with 9 bases between them. This CDR3 is built from 15 residues. Germline V gene sequence: CDR1 MNHEY, CDR2 SVGAGI. The CDR3 coding sequence is TGTGCCAGCAGTTACGGGTTAGGGTCCTACAATGAGCAGTTCTTC. This translates into CASSYGLGSYNEQFF.

The CDR3 region is CASSDSAGNTIYF. The CDR3 DNA reads as TGCGCCAGCAGTGATTCGGCTGGAAACACCATATATTTT. The chain links TRBV10-1 to TRBJ1-3; D gene unclear. V gave up 3 bases and J gave up 2 bases, with 5 bases separating them. CDR1 is WNHNN, CDR2 SYGVQD, per germline (reference sequence). This CDR3 is built from 13 residues.